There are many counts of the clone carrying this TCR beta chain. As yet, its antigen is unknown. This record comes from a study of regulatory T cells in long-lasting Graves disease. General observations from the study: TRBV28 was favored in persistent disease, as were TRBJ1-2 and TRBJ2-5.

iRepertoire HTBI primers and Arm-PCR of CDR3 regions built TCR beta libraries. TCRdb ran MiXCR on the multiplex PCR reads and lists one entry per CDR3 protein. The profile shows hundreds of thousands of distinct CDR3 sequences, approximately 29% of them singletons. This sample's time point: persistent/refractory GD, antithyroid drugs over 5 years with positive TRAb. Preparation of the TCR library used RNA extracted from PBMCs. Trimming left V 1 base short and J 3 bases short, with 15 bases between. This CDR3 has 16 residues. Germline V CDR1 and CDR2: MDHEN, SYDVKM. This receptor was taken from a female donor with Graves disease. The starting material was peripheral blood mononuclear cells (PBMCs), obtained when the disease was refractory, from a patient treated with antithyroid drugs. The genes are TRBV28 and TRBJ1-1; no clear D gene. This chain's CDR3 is CASSLSWRELHTEAFF. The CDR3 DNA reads TGTGCCAGCAGTTTATCGTGGAGGGAACTCCACACTGAAGCTTTCTTT.